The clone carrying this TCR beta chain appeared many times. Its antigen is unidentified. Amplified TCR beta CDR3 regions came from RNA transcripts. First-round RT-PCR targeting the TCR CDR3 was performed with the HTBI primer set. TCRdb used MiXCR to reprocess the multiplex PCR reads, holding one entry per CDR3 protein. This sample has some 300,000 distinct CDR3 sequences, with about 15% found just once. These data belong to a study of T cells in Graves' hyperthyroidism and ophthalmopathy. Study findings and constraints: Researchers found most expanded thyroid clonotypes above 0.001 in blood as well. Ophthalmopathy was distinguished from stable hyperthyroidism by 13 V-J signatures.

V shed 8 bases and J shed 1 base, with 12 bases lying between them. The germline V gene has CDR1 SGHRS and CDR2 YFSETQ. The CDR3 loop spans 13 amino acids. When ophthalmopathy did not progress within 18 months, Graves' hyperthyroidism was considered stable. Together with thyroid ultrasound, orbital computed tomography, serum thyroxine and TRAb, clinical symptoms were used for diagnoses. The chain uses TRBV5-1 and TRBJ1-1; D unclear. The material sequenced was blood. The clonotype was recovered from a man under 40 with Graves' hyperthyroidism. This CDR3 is CASRTDSNTEAFF. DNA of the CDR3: TGCGCCAGTAGGACTGATTCGAACACTGAAGCTTTCTTT.